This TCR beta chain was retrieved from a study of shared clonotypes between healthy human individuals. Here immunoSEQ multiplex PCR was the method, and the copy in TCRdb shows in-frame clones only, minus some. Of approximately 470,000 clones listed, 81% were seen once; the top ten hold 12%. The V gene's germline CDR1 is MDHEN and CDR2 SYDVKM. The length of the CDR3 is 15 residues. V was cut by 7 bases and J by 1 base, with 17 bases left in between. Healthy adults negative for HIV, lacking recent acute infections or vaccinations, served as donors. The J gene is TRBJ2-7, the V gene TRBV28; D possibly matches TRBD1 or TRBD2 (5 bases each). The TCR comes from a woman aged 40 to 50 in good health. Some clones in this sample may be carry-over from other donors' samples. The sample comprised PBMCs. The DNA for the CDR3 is TGTGCCAGCATACGGGGCGAGGGCCGGTCCTACGAGCAGTACTTC. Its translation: CASIRGEGRSYEQYF.